The source of this T cell receptor (beta chain) is a study of blood T cell repertoires in COVID-19. On the study more broadly: Sites across the United States, Italy and Spain contributed samples from acute and convalescent COVID-19. In each case, the material was cDNA or gDNA derived from T cells, B-cell-depleted T cells, or PBMCs.

Authors' analysis steps: Estimates of nucleated cell counts were drawn from the amplification of reference gene primers. Clones were read by immunoSEQ multiplex PCR, and TCRdb kept only the in-frame ones, dropping some. V and J calls and clone size are those listed in that table; D and trimming were worked out from the DNA. The table lists about 140,000 clones, 70% to 90% of them singletons, with about 5.8% in the top ten. J was trimmed by 4 bases and V by 2 bases; bases with no gene match: 4. This CDR3 is built from 15 residues. The germline gives CDR1 LGHDT, CDR2 YNNKEL (reference sequence). The rearrangement links TRBV3-1 (or the pseudogene TRBV3-2) to TRBJ2-5, with 10 bases aligning to TRBD2. The specimen was peripheral blood. The receptor was derived from a human donor in a cohort sampled during active COVID-19. CDR3 loop: CASSQRRTSGETQYF. As DNA, the CDR3 is TGTGCCAGCAGCCAACGCCGGACTAGCGGAGAGACCCAGTACTTC.